The rows below give T cell receptor beta chains drawn from one sample of a study of lymphopenia after photon versus proton radiotherapy. This table comes from immunoSEQ multiplex PCR, and its TCRdb copy is limited to in-frame clones, with some not included. Counted here are approximately 65,000 clones, 80% to 90% occurring once; the ten biggest clones make up 9.5% to 14%. Specimen: peripheral blood, collected from a patient treated with proton-based radiotherapy. The receptors stem from a man older than 75 with esophageal cancer. Both conserved end residues are part of each CDR3. The order of the fields is D gene, J gene, clone size, V gene, CDR3 protein, CDR3 DNA. The D gene is left open where the match is weak. A row's size may be missing; if present it is once, few, many or a size class.

>-|TRBJ1-2|-|TRBV4-2
CASSQETGRVGGYTF
TGTGCCAGCAGCCAAGAAACGGGCAGGGTCGGCGGCTACACCTTC
>TRBD1|TRBJ2-2|-|TRBV9
CASSVAPDRGTGELFF
TGTGCCAGCAGCGTAGCCCCGGACAGGGGGACCGGGGAGCTGTTTTTT
>-|TRBJ1-3|-|TRBV7-2
CASSIRRSSGNTIYF
TGTGCCAGCTCCATTCGGAGGTCCTCTGGAAACACCATATATTTT
>-|TRBJ2-4|-|TRBV4-3
CASSQVIQGGNIQYF
TGCGCCAGCAGCCAAGTAATACAGGGGGGGAACATTCAGTACTTC
>TRBD1|TRBJ1-1|-|TRBV15
CATSRMGQGAAEAFF
TGTGCCACCAGCAGGATGGGACAGGGGGCCGCTGAAGCTTTCTTT
>-|TRBJ2-7|medium-sized|TRBV7-9
CASSLARGAGYEQYF
TGTGCCAGCAGCTTAGCGAGGGGGGCTGGGTACGAGCAGTACTTC
>-|TRBJ2-3|-|TRBV10-3
CAISDPNTDTQYF
TGTGCCATCAGTGATCCTAACACAGATACGCAGTATTTT
>-|TRBJ1-1|few|TRBV29-1
CSVHLQMNTEAFF
TGCAGCGTCCATCTCCAGATGAACACTGAAGCTTTCTTT
>-|TRBJ2-1|-|TRBV9
CASSPRSPGPNNEQFF
TGTGCCAGCAGCCCCAGATCCCCAGGACCTAACAATGAGCAGTTCTTC
>TRBD2|TRBJ2-5|-|TRBV4-1
CASSQMVLAGKETQYF
TGCGCCAGCAGCCAAATGGTACTAGCGGGGAAAGAGACCCAGTACTTC
>-|TRBJ1-2|-|TRBV6-1
CASTTDNYGYTF
TGTGCCAGCACTACAGACAACTATGGCTACACCTTC
>-|TRBJ1-5|-|TRBV29-1
CSVQDRSNQPQHF
TGCAGCGTCCAGGACCGTAGCAATCAGCCCCAGCATTTT
>TRBD1|TRBJ2-7|-|TRBV30
CAWSVWGQGTYEQYF
TGTGCCTGGAGTGTATGGGGACAGGGGACCTACGAGCAGTACTTC
>-|TRBJ2-2|once|TRBV23-1
CASSQGTNTGELFF
TGCGCCAGCAGTCAAGGGACGAACACCGGGGAGCTGTTTTTT
>-|TRBJ2-7|-|TRBV5-1
CASKGGTYEQYF
TGCGCCAGCAAAGGGGGTACGTACGAGCAGTACTTC
>-|TRBJ2-3|-|TRBV30
CAWAGVTTDTQYF
TGTGCCTGGGCAGGGGTCACCACAGATACGCAGTATTTT
>TRBD1|TRBJ1-2|-|TRBV4-3
CASSQGRGHGYTF
TGCGCCAGCAGCCAAGGAAGGGGGCACGGCTACACCTTC
>TRBD1|TRBJ2-5|few|TRBV30
CAWSVHGTGQETQYF
TGTGCCTGGAGTGTACATGGGACAGGGCAAGAGACCCAGTACTTC
>-|TRBJ2-7|-|TRBV2
CASSATGMGYEQYF
TGTGCCAGCAGTGCCACAGGGATGGGGTACGAGCAGTACTTC
>-|TRBJ2-1|-|TRBV5-1
CASSLETSEQFF
TGCGCCAGCAGCTTGGAAACTTCTGAGCAGTTCTTC
>-|TRBJ1-1|-|TRBV5-1
CASSLTGQMNTEAFF
TGCGCCAGCAGCTTAACGGGCCAAATGAACACTGAAGCTTTCTTT
>-|TRBJ1-5|-|TRBV19
CASRSYSGGSNQPQHF
TGTGCCAGTAGGTCGTATTCGGGAGGAAGCAATCAGCCCCAGCATTTT
>-|TRBJ1-6|-|TRBV7-2
CASSSLWNSPLHF
TGTGCCAGCAGCTCCTTGTGGAATTCACCCCTCCACTTT
>TRBD1|TRBJ1-3|-|TRBV5-1
CASSLQGAIFGNTIYF
TGCGCCAGCAGCCTGCAGGGGGCTATCTTTGGAAACACCATATATTTT
>TRBD1|TRBJ1-2|-|TRBV15
CATSLPGQGNPNYGYTF
TGTGCCACCAGCCTTCCGGGACAGGGAAACCCAAACTATGGCTACACCTTC
>TRBD2|TRBJ2-3|-|TRBV7-9
CASSFLGLAGASTDTQYF
TGTGCCAGCAGCTTTCTAGGACTAGCGGGAGCTAGCACAGATACGCAGTATTTT
>-|TRBJ2-5|-|TRBV4-2
CASSPYLGETQYF
TGTGCCAGCAGCCCCTATCTGGGGGAGACCCAGTACTTC
>-|TRBJ1-5|-|TRBV5-6
CASSQLGGVPQHF
TGTGCCAGCAGCCAGCTTGGGGGTGTGCCCCAGCATTTT
>TRBD2|TRBJ2-5|-|TRBV7-9
CASSLARSGGARETQYF
TGTGCCAGCAGCTTAGCGAGATCGGGGGGGGCCCGAGAGACCCAGTACTTC
>TRBD1|TRBJ1-1|-|TRBV7-2
CASSPRQGGITEAFF
TGTGCCAGCAGCCCCCGACAGGGAGGCATCACTGAAGCTTTCTTT
>TRBD2|TRBJ2-5|few|TRBV7-6
CASSLAATSGGRETQYF
TGTGCCAGCAGCTTAGCGGCGACTAGCGGGGGGCGGGAGACCCAGTACTTC
>-|TRBJ2-1|-|TRBV6-5
CADLLRSSYNEQFF
TGTGCCGACCTATTAAGGAGCTCCTACAATGAGCAGTTCTTC
>-|TRBJ2-2|once|TRBV29-1
CSVEATGTGELFF
TGCAGCGTTGAAGCCACAGGAACCGGGGAGCTGTTTTTT
>TRBD1|TRBJ1-1|-|TRBV29-1
CSVVRDRGRNTEAFF
TGCAGCGTTGTCCGGGACAGGGGGCGGAACACTGAAGCTTTCTTT
>-|TRBJ2-7|-|TRBV7-2
CASSPQGFRHEQYF
TGTGCCAGCAGCCCCCAGGGGTTCCGTCACGAGCAGTACTTC
>-|TRBJ2-7|-|TRBV6-6
CASSDTGMTYEQYF
TGTGCCAGCAGTGATACAGGGATGACCTACGAGCAGTACTTC
>TRBD2|TRBJ2-1|-|TRBV5-4
CASRGTSGTLTYNEQFF
TGTGCCAGCAGAGGGACTAGCGGGACCCTTACCTACAATGAGCAGTTCTTC